Listed here are 16 T cell receptor beta chains from one sample, sequenced in a study of shared T cell receptors in the human thymus. Libraries were prepared by immunoSEQ multiplex PCR; TCRdb keeps only in-frame clonotypes and omits some of them. The data hold around 67,000 clones, with 90% to 95% observed a single time. Sequenced material: thymocytes. These TCRs come from a human donor.

This clone was seen a single time. The chain combines TRBV27 with TRBJ2-1; 10 bases align to TRBD1. This CDR3 is built from 14 residues. Germline V gene sequence: CDR1 MNHEY, CDR2 SMNVEV (reference sequence). Trimming removed 6 bases from V and 6 bases from J; junction bases left unmatched: 5. The CDR3 coding sequence is TGTGCCAGCAGCCGGGACAGGGGCGTCAATGAGCAGTTCTTC. Amino acid sequence: CASSRDRGVNEQFF.

The chain uses TRBV5-4 and TRBJ2-7, with 9 nucleotides matching TRBD1. The CDR3 consists of 15 residues. CDR1 and CDR2 (germline): SGHNT, YYREEE (reference sequence). The J segment lost 4 bases and the V segment lost 0 bases, leaving 5 bases of the junction unmatched. This CDR3 reads CASSLAQGAEYEQYF. The CDR3 nucleotides read TGTGCCAGCAGCTTGGCACAGGGGGCAGAATACGAGCAGTACTTC.

The rearrangement uses TRBV7-9 and TRBJ2-5; 11 nucleotides line up with TRBD2. With V trimmed by 4 bases and J by 4 bases, 8 bases remained unmatched. Germline V lookup: CDR1 SEHNR, CDR2 FQNEAQ (reference sequence). The CDR3 extends over 16 amino acids. The CDR3 protein is CASSSWLAGGRETQYF. The CDR3 region has the DNA TGTGCCAGCAGCTCGTGGCTAGCGGGGGGCAGAGAGACCCAGTACTTC.

The V gene is TRBV5-1, the J gene TRBJ2-7; the match to TRBD2 covers 14 bases. The V gene end was trimmed by 2 bases and the J gene end by 2 bases; junction bases not matched to a gene: 9. The CDR3 covers 18 residues. The germline V gene has CDR1 SGHRS and CDR2 YFSETQ. The CDR3 is CASSFTGLAGGPTYEQYF. In DNA form, the CDR3 reads TGCGCCAGCAGCTTTACCGGACTAGCGGGGGGCCCAACCTACGAGCAGTACTTC.

The J gene is TRBJ1-2, the V gene TRBV10-3; D call uncertain. Germline CDR1 and CDR2: ENHRY and SYGVKD. V lost 6 bases, J lost 6 bases, and 20 bases lay in between. The CDR3 loop spans 15 amino acids. The DNA of the CDR3 is TGTGCCATCAGATTCGGACGACCTGTAGCGGATGGCTACACCTTC. As protein: CAIRFGRPVADGYTF.

This rearrangement joins TRBV6-1 to TRBJ2-1; tentative D call: TRBD1 (5 bases). The length of the CDR3 is 14 residues. CDR1 and CDR2 (germline): MNHNS, SASEGT. V was clipped by 6 bases and J by 5 bases, with 14 bases between them. The CDR3 DNA follows: TGTGCCAGCAGAGAATGGGGCCACGACAATGAGCAGTTCTTC. Translation: CASREWGHDNEQFF.

This chain links TRBV9 with TRBJ2-7; D possibly corresponds to TRBD1 (5 bases). The V and J ends lost 3 bases and 0 bases respectively, with 7 bases between them. The CDR3 totals 13 residues. Germline CDR1 and CDR2: SGDLS and YYNGEE. CDR3: CASSEGPSYEQYF. In nucleotides, the CDR3 is TGTGCCAGCAGCGAGGGGCCCTCCTACGAGCAGTACTTC.

This rearrangement joins TRBV7-2 to TRBJ2-7; D possibly uses TRBD1 or TRBD2 (5 bases each). This CDR3 comprises 14 residues. Germline-derived CDR1 and CDR2 are SGHTA and FQGNSA. V gave up 4 bases and J gave up 1 base, with 11 bases separating them. This CDR3 reads CASSYRGQSYEQYF. The DNA for the CDR3 is TGTGCCAGCAGCTACCGGGGCCAATCCTACGAGCAGTACTTC.

V and J are TRBV29-1 and TRBJ2-5; 7 bases line up with TRBD2. V was clipped by 0 bases and J by 3 bases; unmatched bases: 7. Germline CDR1 and CDR2: SQVTM and ANQGSEA. The CDR3 loop spans 15 amino acids. CDR3 loop: CSVEDIQAGKETQYF. CDR3 nucleotides: TGCAGCGTTGAAGATATTCAAGCGGGGAAAGAGACCCAGTACTTC.

The V gene is TRBV12-5, the J gene TRBJ2-7; D tentatively reads TRBD1 or TRBD2 (6 bases each). Per the germline V gene, CDR1 is LGHNT and CDR2 is FRNRAP. V was trimmed by 0 bases and J by 0 bases, leaving 18 bases between them. The CDR3 loop spans 18 amino acids. DNA of the CDR3: TGTGCTAGTGGTTTGGTACAGGAGGGGCAGGGGAGCTCCTACGAGCAGTACTTC. This gives the protein CASGLVQEGQGSSYEQYF.

This sequence joins TRBV4-3 and TRBJ1-2, with 8 bases aligning to TRBD1. The CDR3 runs to 15 residues. Germline trimming cut 3 bases from V and 0 bases from J; bases unmatched to any gene: 3. CDR1 and CDR2 (germline): LGHNA, YSLEER. The CDR3 protein is CASSQDRVSNYGYTF. DNA for the CDR3: TGCGCCAGCAGCCAGGACAGGGTGTCTAACTATGGCTACACCTTC.

The CDR3 nucleotides are TGCGCCAGCAGCCAAGGCGGCAGTATTCTCTATGGCTACACCTTC. This translates into CASSQGGSILYGYTF. This chain links TRBV4-1 with TRBJ1-2; D ambiguous. There are 15 residues in the CDR3. From germline, CDR1 is MGHRA and CDR2 YSYEKL. V dropped 1 base and J dropped 4 bases, with 13 bases sitting between them.

V and J are TRBV5-1 and TRBJ2-1, with 11 bases matching TRBD1. The germline V gene has CDR1 SGHRS and CDR2 YFSETQ. The length of the CDR3 is 15 residues. The ends lost 4 bases at V and 5 bases at J; junction bases unmatched: 5. This CDR3 is CASSLEDRGHNEQFF. For the CDR3, the DNA is TGCGCCAGCAGCCTCGAGGACAGGGGGCACAATGAGCAGTTCTTC.

The CDR3 nucleotides are TGTGCCAGCAGTTTCTTCCGCCCACTCCGGGACAACTCCTACAATGAGCAGTTCTTC. It yields the protein CASSFFRPLRDNSYNEQFF. The J gene is TRBJ2-1, the V gene TRBV27; maybe TRBD1 (6 bases). The CDR3 extends over 19 amino acids. Looked up from germline, CDR1 is MNHEY and CDR2 is SMNVEV (reference sequence). Trimming pared 3 bases from V and 0 bases from J, leaving 21 bases between.

In nucleotides, the CDR3 is TGTGCCAGCAGCCAAGGAGTGGAGCTGTTTTTT. It translates to CASSQGVELFF. This chain uses TRBV4-2 with TRBJ2-2; the D is unclear. The V end was cut by 1 base, the J end by 10 bases, with 4 bases between. The germline V gene has CDR1 LGHNA and CDR2 YNFKEQ. The CDR3 consists of 11 residues.

In its sample, this clone was seen once. This chain connects TRBV5-1 to TRBJ2-7, with D perhaps TRBD1 (6 bases). With 2 bases removed from V and 0 bases from J, the gap between germline ends came to 12 bases. The CDR3 has 15 amino acids. The germline V gene has CDR1 SGHRS and CDR2 YFSETQ. The CDR3 region has the DNA TGCGCCAGCAGCTTTGGACAGAAACTCTCCTACGAGCAGTACTTC. Translating gives CASSFGQKLSYEQYF.